The 20 T cell receptor beta chains reported below all come from one sample, sequenced in a study of cytomegalovirus exposure and HLA in healthy donors. The primer mix had 60 Vbeta and 13 Jbeta primers. The data were produced by immunoSEQ multiplex PCR, yet TCRdb's version contains in-frame clones alone and is incomplete. The sample holds about 270,000 clones, under 80% seen once. Sequencing was carried out using PBMCs. Receptors were obtained from a female donor in good health and CMV-seronegative.

In DNA form, the CDR3 reads TGCGCCAGCAGTGAACGCGGGGGCCCCTACGAGCAGTACTTC. Protein sequence: CASSERGGPYEQYF. The chain joins TRBV10-2 to TRBJ2-7; the D gene is possibly TRBD2 (7 bases). This CDR3 comprises 14 residues. From germline, CDR1 is WSHSY and CDR2 SAAADI. The V end lost 3 bases, the J end lost 2 bases, and 11 bases lay between the germline ends.

V usage is TRBV2 and J usage is TRBJ2-7; 7 bases map to TRBD2. Trimming cost V 8 bases and J 2 bases; bases outside gene matches: 6. The CDR3 spans 13 residues. Germline CDR1 and CDR2: SNHLY and FYNNEI. The CDR3 bases are TGTGCCAGCTCCCGGGGAGGGACCTACGAGCAGTACTTC. It translates to CASSRGGTYEQYF.

The V gene is TRBV6-5, the J gene TRBJ2-7, with TRBD2 as a possible D gene (6 bases). Trimming pared 6 bases from V and 0 bases from J, leaving 12 bases between. This CDR3 contains 14 residues. Germline values: CDR1 MNHEY, CDR2 SVGAGI. The CDR3 coding sequence is TGTGCCAGCAGCCTTAGCGGACCCTCCTACGAGCAGTACTTC. Amino acid sequence: CASSLSGPSYEQYF.

The J gene is TRBJ2-3, the V gene TRBV9; 13 bases match TRBD2. Germline CDR1 and CDR2: SGDLS and YYNGEE. The CDR3 totals 19 residues. V dropped 3 bases and J dropped 6; count of bases not matched to a gene: 16. CDR3 nucleotide sequence: TGTGCCAGCAGCGCCTTTGTGATGCCGGGACTAGCGGGAAATGATACGCAGTATTTT. This gives the protein CASSAFVMPGLAGNDTQYF.

V and J are TRBV11-1 and TRBJ1-1; 7 bases are shared with TRBD1. CDR1 is SGHAT and CDR2 is FQDESV in the germline V gene (reference sequence). The ends lost 3 bases at V and 4 bases at J; junction bases unmatched: 5. The CDR3 loop spans 14 amino acids. DNA for the CDR3: TGTGCCAGCAGCTTCGAGGGGGCGTCCACTGAAGCTTTCTTT. It is translated as CASSFEGASTEAFF.

This clone was detected only once. This sequence joins TRBV2 and TRBJ2-6, with 9 bases matching TRBD1. Germline values: CDR1 SNHLY, CDR2 FYNNEI. The CDR3 runs 17 residues. V trimming: 5 bases; J trimming: 4 bases; junction bases outside the gene matches: 9. The CDR3 DNA follows: TGTGCCAGCAGTCGGGACAGGGTGTCGCGGGGGGCCAACGTCCTGACTTTC. This encodes CASSRDRVSRGANVLTF.

J is TRBJ2-5 and V is TRBV7-9; D is possibly TRBD1 (5 bases). There are 13 residues in the CDR3. Germline loops: CDR1 SEHNR, CDR2 FQNEAQ (reference sequence). Trimming pared 1 base from V and 5 bases from J, leaving 8 bases between. In DNA form, the CDR3 reads TGTGCCAGCAGCTTAGTTAAGGGGGAGACCCAGTACTTC. Translated: CASSLVKGETQYF.

The chain recombines TRBV6-4 with TRBJ2-1; TRBD2 agrees at 14 bases. The junction had 2 bases not matched to a gene; V was cut back by 8 bases and J by 2 bases. CDR1 MRHNA and CDR2 SNTAGT come from the germline V gene. The CDR3 sequence is 15 residues long. The DNA of the CDR3 is TGTGCCAGCGCGGGACTAGCGGGAGCCTACAATGAGCAGTTCTTC. This encodes CASAGLAGAYNEQFF.

The chain couples TRBV7-8 to TRBJ2-7; 9 bases align to TRBD2. The V segment lost 1 base and the J segment 2 bases; nucleotides outside the gene matches: 6. The CDR3 loop spans 16 amino acids. Germline lookup yields CDR1 SGHVS and CDR2 FQNEAQ. The CDR3 region is CASSLDRASGAYEQYF. The CDR3 region has the DNA TGTGCCAGCAGCTTAGACCGAGCTAGCGGGGCCTACGAGCAGTACTTC.

The CDR3 DNA reads TGTGCCAGCAGCTTGGTTCAGGGGGCGAGAGATACGCAGTATTTT. Translating gives CASSLVQGARDTQYF. The chain recombines TRBV5-6 with TRBJ2-3, with 8 bases fitting TRBD1. V lost 0 bases, J lost 5 bases, and 5 bases stayed unmatched. This CDR3 is built from 15 residues. Germline V gene data show CDR1 as SGHDT and CDR2 as YYEEEE.

The gene calls are TRBV9 and TRBJ1-2; D is possibly TRBD1 (5 bases). CDR3 size: 12 residues. The germline CDR1 and CDR2 sequences are SGDLS and YYNGEE. V gave up 5 bases and J gave up 9 bases, with 14 bases separating them. CDR3 in amino acids: CASSFSGHSYTF. The CDR3 nucleotides are TGTGCCAGCAGTTTCTCCGGACATAGCTACACCTTC.

The CDR3 region is CASSVRDRPTDTQYF. The CDR3 coding sequence is TGTGCCAGTAGTGTAAGGGACAGGCCCACAGATACGCAGTATTTT. The chain employs TRBV19 and TRBJ2-3; TRBD1 aligns across 8 bases. The V and J ends lost 5 bases and 2 bases, in that order; junction bases with no gene match: 6. This CDR3 is 15 amino acids long. Germline V gives CDR1 LNHDA, CDR2 SQIVND (reference sequence).

There are a few counts of this clone. The chain combines TRBV29-1 with TRBJ1-2, with D possibly matching TRBD1 (5 bases). This CDR3 has 12 residues. Between the trimmed V and J ends, which lost 4 bases and 6 bases, there was a span of 12 bases. Germline loops: CDR1 SQVTM, CDR2 ANQGSEA. The CDR3 is CSVAGQGHGYTF. CDR3 nucleotide sequence: TGCAGCGTTGCCGGACAAGGGCATGGCTACACCTTC.

The chain combines TRBV10-1 with TRBJ1-3; D may be TRBD1 (5 bases). Trimming removed 0 bases from V and 2 bases from J, with 8 bases in between. Germline CDR1 reads WNHNN; CDR2 reads SYGVQD (reference sequence). The CDR3 is made up of 15 amino acids. The CDR3 here is CASSESTVPGNTIYF. CDR3 sequence (DNA): TGCGCCAGCAGTGAGTCGACAGTTCCTGGAAACACCATATATTTT.

This clone came up once. The chain employs TRBV2 and TRBJ2-1; TRBD2 matches 9 bases. Per germline, CDR1 SNHLY and CDR2 FYNNEI. V dropped 4 bases and J dropped 2; count of bases not matched to a gene: 6. The CDR3 covers 16 residues. CDR3 loop: CASSGRLAETYNEQFF. Here the CDR3 DNA reads TGTGCCAGCAGTGGCCGACTAGCGGAGACCTACAATGAGCAGTTCTTC.

The chain combines TRBV5-1 with TRBJ2-7; 9 bases line up with TRBD1. CDR3 length: 16 amino acids. V trimming: 1 base; J trimming: 3 bases; junction bases outside the gene matches: 8. In germline, CDR1 is SGHRS, CDR2 YFSETQ. The CDR3: CASSLTGQGGGYEQYF. The CDR3 DNA sequence: TGCGCCAGCAGCTTGACGGGACAGGGAGGGGGCTACGAGCAGTACTTC.

The V call is TRBV9, the J call TRBJ1-2, with D possibly matching TRBD1 (5 bases). The CDR3 runs to 10 residues. Looked up from germline, CDR1 is SGDLS and CDR2 is YYNGEE. V was clipped by 5 bases and J by 7 bases, with 6 bases between them. CDR3 in amino acids: CASRGPGYTF. The CDR3 bases are TGTGCCAGCAGGGGGCCTGGCTACACCTTC.

This clone came up a few times. This sequence joins TRBV5-1 and TRBJ1-1, with D uncertain. In germline, CDR1 is SGHRS, CDR2 YFSETQ. There are 13 residues in the CDR3. Trimming took off 4 bases at V and 1 base at J, with 8 bases between the two ends. CDR3 amino acids: CASSGGGNTEAFF. As DNA, the CDR3 is TGCGCCAGCAGCGGTGGAGGGAACACTGAAGCTTTCTTT.

This clone was counted between two and nine times. The chain employs TRBV28 and TRBJ2-2; 8 bases map to TRBD1. The CDR3 loop spans 15 amino acids. V lost 6 bases, J lost 7 bases, and 10 bases stayed unmatched. Germline V lookup: CDR1 MDHEN, CDR2 SYDVKM. CDR3 in DNA: TGTGCCAGCAGCTACACGGACAGGGTTGGCGGGGAGCTGTTTTTT. This sequence encodes CASSYTDRVGGELFF.

This chain links TRBV2 with TRBJ1-2; no firm D call. The germline V gene has CDR1 SNHLY and CDR2 FYNNEI. This CDR3 is built from 15 residues. Trimming cost V 3 bases and J 1 base, with 12 bases left between them. For the CDR3, the DNA is TGTGCCAGCAGTGACTGGCAGAGGGTTAACTATGGCTACACCTTC. This codes for CASSDWQRVNYGYTF.